A selection of T cell receptor beta chains follows, all from one sample in a study of CD8 T cells in Susac syndrome. TCRdb re-derived calls from the immunoSEQ multiplex PCR reads in MiXCR, one entry per CDR3 protein. This table holds under 95,000 distinct CDR3 sequences, about 93% found once. The material sequenced was CD4+ T cells from PBMCs. The source is a human donor with Susac syndrome. Both conserved end residues are trimmed from each CDR3. Each record gives: J gene, D gene, V gene, CDR3 protein. D genes are given only for firm matches.

TRBJ2-3 | TRBD2 | TRBV7-3 | ASSLTLAGGGTQY
TRBJ2-3 | - | TRBV20-1 | SAAGADSTDTQY
TRBJ2-1 | - | TRBV20-1 | SAPGTSSYNEQF
TRBJ1-6 | - | TRBV5-1 | ASAVLHSPLH
TRBJ1-1 | - | TRBV20-1 | SASPGVGFGTEAF
TRBJ2-4 | TRBD1 | TRBV5-6 | ASSRTGTKNIQY
TRBJ2-7 | - | TRBV7-9 | ASSSGRGYEQY
TRBJ1-1 | - | TRBV12-3/TRBV12-4 | ASSPGTEAF
TRBJ2-7 | TRBD1 | TRBV28 | ASDRAGEQY
TRBJ2-3 | - | TRBV5-1 | ASTLKSDRSTDTQY
TRBJ2-2 | - | TRBV19 | ASSAGKAPAGTGELF
TRBJ1-5 | - | TRBV29-1 | SVATGIGGNQPQH
TRBJ1-2 | TRBD1 | TRBV25-1 | ASSVSGTGGYT
TRBJ2-6 | TRBD1 | TRBV5-4 | ASSVSGGFRSGANVLT
TRBJ2-5 | TRBD1 | TRBV12-3/TRBV12-4 | ASSGDRVMETQY
TRBJ2-7 | - | TRBV20-1 | SARWRGSYEQY
TRBJ2-7 | - | TRBV28 | ASSQSGITSWSMQY
TRBJ1-1 | - | TRBV15 | ATSRNPQGLTEAF
TRBJ1-6 | - | TRBV7-9 | ASSLQGDSPLH
TRBJ2-3 | TRBD1 | TRBV29-1 | SVVRDRAQY
TRBJ2-5 | - | TRBV28 | ASSKWPSSPETQY
TRBJ1-5 | - | TRBV12-3/TRBV12-4 | ASSPQGLPNQPQH
TRBJ2-2 | - | TRBV11-2 | ASSLGTLTGYQGGELF
TRBJ2-1 | - | TRBV2 | ASSELLADGF
TRBJ2-1 | TRBD2 | TRBV3-1 | ASSRRKAGGYNEQF
TRBJ2-6 | - | TRBV27 | ASSPREPSGANVLT
TRBJ2-4 | - | TRBV6-5 | ASRGGYIQY
TRBJ1-1 | TRBD1 | TRBV3-1 | ASAPGGQENTEAF
TRBJ2-7 | - | TRBV21-1 | ASSKVGRDHEQY
TRBJ2-1 | TRBD1 | TRBV27 | ASSLLQGAIEQF
TRBJ2-5 | - | TRBV7-2 | ASSRNRAETQY
TRBJ2-3 | - | TRBV7-9 | ASSSGGRWDTQY
TRBJ2-2 | TRBD1 | TRBV5-1 | ASSATGLDTGELF
TRBJ1-2 | - | TRBV28 | ASTNSVRDYGYT
TRBJ2-5 | TRBD1 | TRBV5-6 | ASSSDTGALQETQY
TRBJ2-6 | - | TRBV5-1 | ASSLESSGANVLT
TRBJ2-1 | - | TRBV29-1 | SAEGARSNEQF
TRBJ1-6 | - | TRBV6-1 | ASSGSSALH
TRBJ1-2 | - | TRBV20-1 | SARDAYGYT
TRBJ2-3 | TRBD2 | TRBV12-3/TRBV12-4 | ASSPSRGSSGNTDTQY
TRBJ2-5 | TRBD2 | TRBV5-1 | ASSDGLAEETQY
TRBJ2-7 | TRBD1 | TRBV5-1 | ASSYTGVPVEQY
TRBJ2-3 | TRBD1 | TRBV24-1 | ATSDPGTGAQY
TRBJ1-5 | TRBD1 | TRBV6-2/TRBV6-3 | ASSRPGGYDQPQH
TRBJ2-7 | - | TRBV7-2 | ASSATDEQY
TRBJ1-1 | - | TRBV25-1 | ASSPIDLGGTEAF
TRBJ2-5 | - | TRBV7-9 | ASSAQRETQY
TRBJ1-6 | - | TRBV20-1 | SASRESSYNSPLH
TRBJ2-4 | TRBD1 | TRBV19 | ASSTGQGGGNIQY
TRBJ1-4 | - | TRBV30 | AWSRPYNEKLF
TRBJ1-1 | - | TRBV28 | ASLTGMTEAF
TRBJ2-5 | TRBD1 | TRBV5-6 | ASTKRGLYQETQY
TRBJ2-3 | - | TRBV7-2 | ASSPYTDTQY
TRBJ2-7 | - | TRBV6-1 | ASAPFNYEQY